This T cell receptor beta chain is drawn from a study of T cell responses to AZD1222 COVID-19 vaccine. Clones were sequenced by immunoSEQ multiplex PCR, and TCRdb holds only the in-frame ones, with some missing. The repertoire consists of 150,000 to 200,000 clones, with about 92% occurring once and the leading ten covering approximately 4%. For this clone: No antigen is known for it.

Study-level points and caveats: Spike-spanning, vaccine-associated CD4 TCRs were dominant at 160-218 and 743-854. Unmutated variant regions are reportedly targeted by nearly half of spike-specific TCRs. Possibly, clonal diversity was underestimated; donors were largely white British and included more females. Researchers took repertoire samples only after the peak T cell response had come.

The V gene's germline CDR1 is MNHGY and CDR2 SAAAGT. V lost 7 bases to trimming and J lost 3 bases, with 4 bases between them. The CDR3 has 11 amino acids. The receptor comes from an adult who received the MenACWY meningococcal vaccine as a control. The V and J genes are TRBV6-8 and TRBJ2-1; D gene uncertain. The source was peripheral blood, collected 28 days after the second dose of the MenACWY control vaccine. Here the CDR3 reads CASIGYNEQFF. CDR3 bases: TGTGCCAGCATCGGCTACAATGAGCAGTTCTTC.